This T cell receptor beta chain was captured by sequencing in a study of blood T cell repertoires in COVID-19. Study details: Some COVID-19 samples were acute and others convalescent; all came from the United States, Italy and Spain. The cDNA or gDNA used as material had been derived from T cells, B-cell-depleted T cells, or PBMCs.

Authors' data handling: Estimation of nucleated cell counts relied on the amplification of reference gene primers. The data were produced by immunoSEQ multiplex PCR, yet TCRdb's version contains in-frame clones alone and is incomplete. The V and J calls and clone size come from that table; D and trimming were worked out from the DNA. Among roughly 120,000 clones, roughly nine tenths were seen once, and the ten largest hold approximately 7.2%. The source material was peripheral blood. The TCR sequence derives from a man aged 65-85 years who had recovered from COVID-19.

CDR3 coding DNA: TGCGCCAGCAGCATACAGGGAGTCCAAGAGACCCAGTACTTC. It specifies CASSIQGVQETQYF. The chain links TRBV5-1 to TRBJ2-5, with D possibly being TRBD1 (6 bases). The CDR3 has 14 residues. V dropped 4 bases and J dropped 1 base, with 11 bases sitting between them. Germline loops: CDR1 SGHRS, CDR2 YFSETQ.